This T cell receptor (beta chain) derives from a study of response to subunit inactivated influenza vaccine. TCRdb recomputed calls from the RT-PCR reads with MiXCR, one row per CDR3 protein. The table records under 500,000 distinct CDR3 sequences, 11% of them present only once. This CDR3 is built from 15 residues. The V gene lost 3 bases and the J gene lost 2 bases, with 13 bases spanning the gap. Study observations and caveats: The study's authors posited that every seasonal influenza vaccination enlists few new T cells.

This clonotype was recorded at least ten times. Its specificity is not known. The source material was PBMCs from blood, sampled roughly 48 days after vaccination. The sequence was obtained from a man aged 50 to 60 who received an inactivated influenza vaccine. The rearrangement uses TRBV12-3 or TRBV12-4 and TRBJ2-5; weak D call: TRBD1 (5 bases). Here the CDR3 DNA reads TGTGCCAGCAGTTTTGGATGGGGCGATCAAGAGACCCAGTACTTC. Translation: CASSFGWGDQETQYF.